This record looks at one T cell receptor (beta chain) sequence and its context. In germline, CDR1 is SGHVS, CDR2 FNYEAQ. J was trimmed by 7 bases and V by 5 bases; bases with no gene match: 11. The CDR3 spans 15 residues. This entry belongs to a study of sequential checkpoint blockade in melanoma. Study as a whole: After both sequences, patients received maintenance nivolumab.

Sequencing used immunoSEQ multiplex PCR; TCRdb keeps in-frame clones, though not all of them. Seen here are 3,600 or so clones, about 60% observed once, and the top ten hold 20% to 25%. This sample's treatment: randomized to nivolumab then ipilimumab (arm A) or the reverse (arm B). No patient had prior DNA-damaging chemotherapy. PBMC sorting kept live CD3+CD8+ cells without CD19 or CD56. Sequenced material: CD8+ T cells sorted from blood (inferred from file names), taken from a patient given nivolumab and ipilimumab in sequence. This sequence joins TRBV7-6 and TRBJ2-1; 7 nucleotides line up with TRBD2. This clonotype originated in a human donor with melanoma. The DNA of the CDR3 is TGTGCCAGCAGCCGTGGAGCGGGATTAGAAAATGAGCAGTTCTTC. Its translation is CASSRGAGLENEQFF.